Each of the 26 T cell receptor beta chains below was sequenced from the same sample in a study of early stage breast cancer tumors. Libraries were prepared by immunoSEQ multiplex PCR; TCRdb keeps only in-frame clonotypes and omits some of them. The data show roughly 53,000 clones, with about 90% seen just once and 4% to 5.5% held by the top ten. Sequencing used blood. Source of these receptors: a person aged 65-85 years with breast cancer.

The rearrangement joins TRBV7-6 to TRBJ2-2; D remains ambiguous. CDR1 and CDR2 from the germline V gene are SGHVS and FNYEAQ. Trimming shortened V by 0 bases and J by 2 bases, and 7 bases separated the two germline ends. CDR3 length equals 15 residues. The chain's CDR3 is CASSLATPNTGELFF. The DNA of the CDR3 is TGTGCCAGCAGCTTAGCGACACCTAACACCGGGGAGCTGTTTTTT.

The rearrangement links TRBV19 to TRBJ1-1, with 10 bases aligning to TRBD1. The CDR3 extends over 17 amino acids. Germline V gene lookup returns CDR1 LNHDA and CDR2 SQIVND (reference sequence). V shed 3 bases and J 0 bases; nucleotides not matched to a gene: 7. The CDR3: CASSIRQGARVNTEAFF. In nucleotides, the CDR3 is TGTGCCAGTAGTATCAGACAGGGGGCACGGGTGAACACTGAAGCTTTCTTT.

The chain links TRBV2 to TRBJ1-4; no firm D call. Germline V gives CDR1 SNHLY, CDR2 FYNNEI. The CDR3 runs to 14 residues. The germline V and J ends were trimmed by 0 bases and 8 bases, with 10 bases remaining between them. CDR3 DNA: TGTGCCAGCAGTGAAGCGCTTGCGGGGGAAAAACTGTTTTTT. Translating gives CASSEALAGEKLFF.

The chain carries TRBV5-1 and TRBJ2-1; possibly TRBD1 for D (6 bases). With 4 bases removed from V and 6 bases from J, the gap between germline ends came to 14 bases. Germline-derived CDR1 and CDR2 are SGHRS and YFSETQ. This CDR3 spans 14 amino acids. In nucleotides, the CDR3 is TGCGCCAGCAGCGCGCAGGGGAATCCCAATGAGCAGTTCTTC. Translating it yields CASSAQGNPNEQFF. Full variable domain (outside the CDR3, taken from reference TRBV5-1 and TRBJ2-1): KAGVTQTPRYLIKTRGQQVTLSCSPISGHRSVSWYQQTPGQGLQFLFEYFSETQRNKGNFPGRFSGRQFSNSRSEMNVSTLELGDSALYLCASSAQGNPNEQFFGPGTRLTVL.

The CDR3 bases are TGTGCCAGCTCGGGGGGCTTCTACGAGCAGTACTTC. It is translated as CASSGGFYEQYF. The J gene is TRBJ2-7, the V gene TRBV6-4; perhaps TRBD2 as D (7 bases). V was clipped by 8 bases and J by 3 bases, with 11 bases between them. The germline V gene encodes CDR1 MRHNA and CDR2 SNTAGT. This CDR3 has 12 amino acids.

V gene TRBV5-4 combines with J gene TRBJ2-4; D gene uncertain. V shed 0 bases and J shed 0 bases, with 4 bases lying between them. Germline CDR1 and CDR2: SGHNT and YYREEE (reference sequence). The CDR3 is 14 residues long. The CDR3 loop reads CASSLALAKNIQYF. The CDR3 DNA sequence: TGTGCCAGCAGCTTGGCTCTAGCCAAAAACATTCAGTACTTC.

CDR3 sequence reads: CASSRAGGYQETQYF. The DNA for the CDR3 is TGCGCCAGCAGTAGAGCGGGGGGGTACCAAGAGACCCAGTACTTC. The chain employs TRBV4-1 and TRBJ2-5, with TRBD2 identical over 10 bases. Germline V gives CDR1 MGHRA, CDR2 YSYEKL. J gave up 0 bases and V 6 bases, and 4 bases lay outside the gene matches. The CDR3 is 15 amino acids.

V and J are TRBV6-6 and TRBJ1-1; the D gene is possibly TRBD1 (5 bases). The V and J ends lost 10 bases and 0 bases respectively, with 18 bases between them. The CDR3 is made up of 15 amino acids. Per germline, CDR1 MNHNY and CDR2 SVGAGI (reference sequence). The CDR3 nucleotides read TGTGCCACCGGCCCTGTGGGGCATATGAACACTGAAGCTTTCTTT. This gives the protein CATGPVGHMNTEAFF.

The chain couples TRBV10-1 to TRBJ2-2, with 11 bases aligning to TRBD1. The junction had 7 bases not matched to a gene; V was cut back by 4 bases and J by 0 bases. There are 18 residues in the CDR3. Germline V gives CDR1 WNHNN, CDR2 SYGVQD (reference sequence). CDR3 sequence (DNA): TGCGCCAGCAGTGCGGACAGGGGGCCTACGGCGAACACCGGGGAGCTGTTTTTT. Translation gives CASSADRGPTANTGELFF.

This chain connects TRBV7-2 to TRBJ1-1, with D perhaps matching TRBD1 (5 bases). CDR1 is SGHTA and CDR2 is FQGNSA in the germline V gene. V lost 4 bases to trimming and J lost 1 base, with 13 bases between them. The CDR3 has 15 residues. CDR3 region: CASSSSGMGNTEAFF. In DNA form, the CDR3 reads TGTGCCAGCAGCTCGTCAGGGATGGGGAACACTGAAGCTTTCTTT.

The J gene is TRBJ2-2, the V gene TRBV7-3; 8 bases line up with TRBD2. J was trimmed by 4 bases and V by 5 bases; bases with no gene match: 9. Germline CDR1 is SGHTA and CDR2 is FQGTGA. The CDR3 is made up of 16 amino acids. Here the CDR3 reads CASSPAGGVGTGELFF. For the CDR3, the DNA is TGTGCCAGCAGCCCCGCCGGGGGGGTTGGCACCGGGGAGCTGTTTTTT.

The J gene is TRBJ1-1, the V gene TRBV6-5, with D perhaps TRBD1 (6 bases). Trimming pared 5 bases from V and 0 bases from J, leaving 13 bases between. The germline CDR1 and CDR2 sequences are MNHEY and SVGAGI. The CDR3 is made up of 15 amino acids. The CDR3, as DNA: TGTGCCAGCAGTACCGGACAGATAATGAACACTGAAGCTTTCTTT. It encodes CASSTGQIMNTEAFF.

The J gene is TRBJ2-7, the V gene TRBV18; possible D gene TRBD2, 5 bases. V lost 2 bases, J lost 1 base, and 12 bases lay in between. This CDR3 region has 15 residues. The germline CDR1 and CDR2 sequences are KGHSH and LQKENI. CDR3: CASSPLGSASYEQYF. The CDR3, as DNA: TGTGCCAGCTCACCATTAGGTAGCGCTTCCTACGAGCAGTACTTC.

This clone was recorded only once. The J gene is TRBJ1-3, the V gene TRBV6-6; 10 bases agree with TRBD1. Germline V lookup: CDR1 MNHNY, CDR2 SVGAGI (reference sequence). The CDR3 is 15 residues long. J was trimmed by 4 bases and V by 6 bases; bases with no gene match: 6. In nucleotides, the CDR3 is TGTGCCAGCAGGAGGGGACAGGGGCCCGGAAACACCATATATTTT. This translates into CASRRGQGPGNTIYF.

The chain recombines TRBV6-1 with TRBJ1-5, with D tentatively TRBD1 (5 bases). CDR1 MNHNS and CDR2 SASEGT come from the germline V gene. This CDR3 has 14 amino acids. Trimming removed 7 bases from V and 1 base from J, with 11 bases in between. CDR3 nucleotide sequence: TGTGCCAGCACCCAGGGTGGGAGCAATCAGCCCCAGCATTTT. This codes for CASTQGGSNQPQHF.

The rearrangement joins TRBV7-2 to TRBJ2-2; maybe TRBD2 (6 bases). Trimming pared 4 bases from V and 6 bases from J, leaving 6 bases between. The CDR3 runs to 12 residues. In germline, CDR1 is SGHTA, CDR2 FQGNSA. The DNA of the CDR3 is TGTGCCAGCAGCTCGGGAGCCGGGGAGCTGTTTTTT. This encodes CASSSGAGELFF.

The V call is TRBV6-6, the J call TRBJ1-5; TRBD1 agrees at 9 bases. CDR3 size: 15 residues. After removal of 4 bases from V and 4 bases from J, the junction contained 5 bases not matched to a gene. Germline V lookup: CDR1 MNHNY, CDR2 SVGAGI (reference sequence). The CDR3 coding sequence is TGTGCCAGCAGTTTACAGGGGGCGAAGAATCAGCCCCAGCATTTT. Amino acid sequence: CASSLQGAKNQPQHF.

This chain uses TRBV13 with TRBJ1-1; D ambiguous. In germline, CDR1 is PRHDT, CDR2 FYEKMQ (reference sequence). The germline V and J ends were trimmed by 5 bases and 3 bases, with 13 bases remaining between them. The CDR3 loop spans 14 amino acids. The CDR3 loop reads CASSRLTEYTEAFF. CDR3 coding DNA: TGTGCCAGCAGCCGTCTAACGGAGTACACTGAAGCTTTCTTT.

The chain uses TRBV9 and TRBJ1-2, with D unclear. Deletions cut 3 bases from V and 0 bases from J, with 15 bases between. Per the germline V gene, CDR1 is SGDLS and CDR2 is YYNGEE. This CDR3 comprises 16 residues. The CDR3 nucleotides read TGTGCCAGCAGCGCCTTAGTAAAGACTTCTAACTATGGCTACACCTTC. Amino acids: CASSALVKTSNYGYTF.

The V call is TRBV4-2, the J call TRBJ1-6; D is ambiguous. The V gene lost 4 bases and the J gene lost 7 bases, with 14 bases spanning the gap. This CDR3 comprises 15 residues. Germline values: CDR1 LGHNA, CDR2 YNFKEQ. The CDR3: CASSPSGGRNSPLHF. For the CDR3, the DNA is TGTGCCAGCAGCCCCAGCGGTGGGCGGAATTCACCCCTCCACTTT.

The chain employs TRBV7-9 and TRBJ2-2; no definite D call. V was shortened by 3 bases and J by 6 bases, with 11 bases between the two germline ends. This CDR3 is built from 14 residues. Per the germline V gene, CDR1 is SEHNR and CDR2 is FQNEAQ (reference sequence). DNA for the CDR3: TGTGCCAGCAGCTTCTTATCAACGGCCGGGGAGCTGTTTTTT. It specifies CASSFLSTAGELFF.

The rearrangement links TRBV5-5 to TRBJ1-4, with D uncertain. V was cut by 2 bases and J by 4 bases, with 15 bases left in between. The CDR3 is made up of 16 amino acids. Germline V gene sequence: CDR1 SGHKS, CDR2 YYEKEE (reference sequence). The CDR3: CASSLGLLEFNEKLFF. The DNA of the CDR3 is TGTGCCAGCAGCTTAGGTTTACTGGAGTTTAATGAAAAACTGTTTTTT.

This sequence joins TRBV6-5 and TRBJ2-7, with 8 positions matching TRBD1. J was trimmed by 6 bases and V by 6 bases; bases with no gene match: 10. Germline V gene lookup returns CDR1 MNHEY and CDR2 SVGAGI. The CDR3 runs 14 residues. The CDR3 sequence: CASRDGTGAGEQYF. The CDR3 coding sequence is TGTGCCAGCAGGGACGGGACAGGCGCAGGCGAGCAGTACTTC.

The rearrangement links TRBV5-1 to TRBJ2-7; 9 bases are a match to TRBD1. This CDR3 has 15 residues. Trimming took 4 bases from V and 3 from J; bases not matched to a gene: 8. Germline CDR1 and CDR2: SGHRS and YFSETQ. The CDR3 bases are TGCGCCAGCAGCGGGGGACAGGGAGAGATCTACGAGCAGTACTTC. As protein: CASSGGQGEIYEQYF.

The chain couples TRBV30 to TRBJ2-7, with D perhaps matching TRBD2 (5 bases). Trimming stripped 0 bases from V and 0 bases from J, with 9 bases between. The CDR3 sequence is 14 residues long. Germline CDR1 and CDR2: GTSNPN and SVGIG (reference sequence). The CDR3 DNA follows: TGTGCCTGGAGTGTAGGAGGCAGCTCCTACGAGCAGTACTTC. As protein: CAWSVGGSSYEQYF. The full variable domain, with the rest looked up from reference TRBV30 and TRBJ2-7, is SQTIHQWPATLVQPVGSPLSLECTVEGTSNPNLYWYRQAAGRGLQLLFYSVGIGQISSEVPQNLSASRPQDRQFILSSKKLLLSDSGFYLCAWSVGGSSYEQYFGPGTRLTVT.

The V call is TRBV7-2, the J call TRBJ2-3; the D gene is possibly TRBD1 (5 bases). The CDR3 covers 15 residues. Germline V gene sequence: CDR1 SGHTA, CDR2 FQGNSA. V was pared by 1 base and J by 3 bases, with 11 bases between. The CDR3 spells CASSLEARETDTQYF. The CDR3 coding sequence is TGTGCCAGCAGCTTAGAGGCCAGGGAAACAGATACGCAGTATTTT.